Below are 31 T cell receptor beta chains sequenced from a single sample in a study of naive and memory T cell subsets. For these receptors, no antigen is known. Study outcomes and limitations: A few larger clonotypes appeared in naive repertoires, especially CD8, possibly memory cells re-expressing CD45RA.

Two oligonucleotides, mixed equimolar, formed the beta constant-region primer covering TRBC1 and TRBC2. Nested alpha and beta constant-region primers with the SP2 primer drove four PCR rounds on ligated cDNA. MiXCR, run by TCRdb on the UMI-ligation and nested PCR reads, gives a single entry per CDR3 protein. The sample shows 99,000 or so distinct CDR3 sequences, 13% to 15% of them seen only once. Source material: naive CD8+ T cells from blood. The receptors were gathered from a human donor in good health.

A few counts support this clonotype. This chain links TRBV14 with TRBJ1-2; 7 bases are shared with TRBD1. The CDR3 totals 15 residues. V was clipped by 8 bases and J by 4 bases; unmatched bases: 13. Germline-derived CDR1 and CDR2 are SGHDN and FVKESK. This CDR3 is CASGLQGTAFYGYTF. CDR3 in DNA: TGTGCCAGCGGCCTACAGGGGACGGCTTTCTATGGCTACACCTTC.

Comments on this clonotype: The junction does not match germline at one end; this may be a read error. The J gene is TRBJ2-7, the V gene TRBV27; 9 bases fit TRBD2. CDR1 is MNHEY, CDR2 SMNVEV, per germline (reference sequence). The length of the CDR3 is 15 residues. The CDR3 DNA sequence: TGTGCCAGCAGTTCGTCCGGGACTAGCCCCAGACGGAGGCACTTC. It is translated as CASSSSGTSPRRRHF.

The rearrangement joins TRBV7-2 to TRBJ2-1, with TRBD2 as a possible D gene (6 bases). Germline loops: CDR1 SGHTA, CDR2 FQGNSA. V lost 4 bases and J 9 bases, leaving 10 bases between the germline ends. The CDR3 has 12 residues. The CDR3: CASSSGTPEQFF. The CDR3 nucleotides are TGTGCCAGCAGCTCCGGGACTCCTGAGCAGTTCTTC.

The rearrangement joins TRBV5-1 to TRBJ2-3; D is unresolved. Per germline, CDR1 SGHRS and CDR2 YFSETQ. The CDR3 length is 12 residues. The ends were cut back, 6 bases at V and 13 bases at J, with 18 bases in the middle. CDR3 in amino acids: CASIYPGLLKYF. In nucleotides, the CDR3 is TGCGCCAGCATCTACCCCGGGCTCCTTAAGTATTTT.

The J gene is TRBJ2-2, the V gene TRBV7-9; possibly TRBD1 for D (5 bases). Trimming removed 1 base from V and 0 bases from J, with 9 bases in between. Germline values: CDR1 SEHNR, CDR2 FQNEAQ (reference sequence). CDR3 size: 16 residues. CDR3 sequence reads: CASSLVDSSNTGELFF. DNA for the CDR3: TGTGCCAGCAGCTTAGTCGACAGCTCGAACACCGGGGAGCTGTTTTTT.

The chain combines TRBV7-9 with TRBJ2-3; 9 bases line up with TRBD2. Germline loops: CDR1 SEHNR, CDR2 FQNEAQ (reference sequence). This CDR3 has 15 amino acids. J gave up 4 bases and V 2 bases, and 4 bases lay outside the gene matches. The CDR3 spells CASSLSGRLADTQYF. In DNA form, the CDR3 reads TGTGCCAGCAGCTTAAGCGGGAGGCTAGCAGATACGCAGTATTTT.

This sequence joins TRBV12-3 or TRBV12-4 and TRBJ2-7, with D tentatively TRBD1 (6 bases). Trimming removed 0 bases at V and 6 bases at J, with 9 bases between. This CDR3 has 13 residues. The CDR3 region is CASSLATGIEQYF. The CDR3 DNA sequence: TGTGCCAGCAGTTTAGCTACAGGGATCGAGCAGTACTTC.

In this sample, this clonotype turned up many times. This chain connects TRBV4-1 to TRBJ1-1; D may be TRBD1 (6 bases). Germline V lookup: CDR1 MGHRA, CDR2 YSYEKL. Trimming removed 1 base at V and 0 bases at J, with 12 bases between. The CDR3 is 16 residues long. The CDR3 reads CASSQVQGDMNTEAFF. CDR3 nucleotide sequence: TGCGCCAGCAGCCAAGTACAGGGTGACATGAACACTGAAGCTTTCTTT.

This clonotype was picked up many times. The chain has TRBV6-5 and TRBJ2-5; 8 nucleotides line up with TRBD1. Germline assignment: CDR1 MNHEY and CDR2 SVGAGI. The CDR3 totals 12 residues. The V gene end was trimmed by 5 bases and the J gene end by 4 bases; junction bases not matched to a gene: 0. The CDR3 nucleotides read TGTGCCAGCAGTACAGGGGGAGAGACCCAGTACTTC. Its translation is CASSTGGETQYF.

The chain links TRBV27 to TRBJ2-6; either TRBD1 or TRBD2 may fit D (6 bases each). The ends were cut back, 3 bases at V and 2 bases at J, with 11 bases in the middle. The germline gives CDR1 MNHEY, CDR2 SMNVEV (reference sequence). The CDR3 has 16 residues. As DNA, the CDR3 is TGTGCCAGCAGTTTTTTGGGGGGCGCTGGGGCCAACGTCCTGACTTTC. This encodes CASSFLGGAGANVLTF.

CDR3 sequence (DNA): TGTGCCACCGAGGCCGGGACGGAGAGCAATCAGCCCCAGCATTTT. It translates to CATEAGTESNQPQHF. The chain is built from TRBV24-1 and TRBJ1-5, with a tentative D call TRBD1 (5 bases). Trimming cost V 9 bases and J 1 base, with 15 bases left between them. The CDR3 extends over 15 amino acids. Germline V gene lookup returns CDR1 KGHDR and CDR2 SFDVKD.

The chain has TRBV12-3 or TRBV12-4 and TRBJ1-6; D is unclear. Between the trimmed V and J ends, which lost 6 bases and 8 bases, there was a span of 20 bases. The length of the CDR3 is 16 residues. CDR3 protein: CASSPEGRGPYSPLHF. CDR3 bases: TGTGCCAGCAGCCCTGAGGGAAGAGGGCCCTATTCACCCCTCCACTTT.

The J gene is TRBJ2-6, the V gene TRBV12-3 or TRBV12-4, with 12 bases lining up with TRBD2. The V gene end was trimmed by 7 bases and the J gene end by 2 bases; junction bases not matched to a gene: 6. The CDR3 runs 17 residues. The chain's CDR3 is CASISTSGRTGANVLTF. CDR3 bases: TGTGCCAGCATTTCGACTAGCGGGAGAACTGGGGCCAACGTCCTGACTTTC.

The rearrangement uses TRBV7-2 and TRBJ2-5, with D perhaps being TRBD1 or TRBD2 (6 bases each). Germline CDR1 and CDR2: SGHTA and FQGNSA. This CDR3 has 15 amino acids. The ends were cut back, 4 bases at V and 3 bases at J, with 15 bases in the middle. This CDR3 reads CASSSRRGAKETQYF. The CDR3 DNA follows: TGTGCCAGCAGCTCCAGGAGGGGGGCAAAAGAGACCCAGTACTTC.

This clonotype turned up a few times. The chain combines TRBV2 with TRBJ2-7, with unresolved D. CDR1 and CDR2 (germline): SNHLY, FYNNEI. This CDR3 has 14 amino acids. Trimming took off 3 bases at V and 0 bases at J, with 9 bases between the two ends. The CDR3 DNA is TGTGCCAGCAGTGACAAGGGAATCTCCTACGAGCAGTACTTC. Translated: CASSDKGISYEQYF.

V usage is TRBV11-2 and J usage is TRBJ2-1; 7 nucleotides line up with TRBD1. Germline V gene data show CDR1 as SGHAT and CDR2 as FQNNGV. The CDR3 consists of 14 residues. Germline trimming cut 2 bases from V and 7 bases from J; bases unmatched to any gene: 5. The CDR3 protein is CASSLRGLVNEQFF. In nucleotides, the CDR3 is TGTGCCAGCAGCTTAAGGGGGCTCGTGAATGAGCAGTTCTTC.

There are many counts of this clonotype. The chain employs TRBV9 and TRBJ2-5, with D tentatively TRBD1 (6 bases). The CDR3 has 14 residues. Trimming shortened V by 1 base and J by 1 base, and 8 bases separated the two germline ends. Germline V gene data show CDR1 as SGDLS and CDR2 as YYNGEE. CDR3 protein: CASSVSQGQETQYF. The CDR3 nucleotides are TGTGCCAGCAGCGTATCACAGGGCCAAGAGACCCAGTACTTC.

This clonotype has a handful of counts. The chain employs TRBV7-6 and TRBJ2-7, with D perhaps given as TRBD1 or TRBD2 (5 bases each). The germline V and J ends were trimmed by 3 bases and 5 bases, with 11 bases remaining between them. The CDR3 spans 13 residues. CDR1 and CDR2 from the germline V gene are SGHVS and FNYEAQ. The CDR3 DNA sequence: TGTGCCAGCAGCTTTGGGGGTATAAACGAGCAGTACTTC. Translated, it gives CASSFGGINEQYF. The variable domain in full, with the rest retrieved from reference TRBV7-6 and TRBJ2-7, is GAGVSQSPRYKVTKRGQDVALRCDPISGHVSLYWYRQALGQGPEFLTYFNYEAQQDKSGLPNDRFSAERPEGSISTLTIQRTEQRDSAMYRCASSFGGINEQYFGPGTRLTVT.

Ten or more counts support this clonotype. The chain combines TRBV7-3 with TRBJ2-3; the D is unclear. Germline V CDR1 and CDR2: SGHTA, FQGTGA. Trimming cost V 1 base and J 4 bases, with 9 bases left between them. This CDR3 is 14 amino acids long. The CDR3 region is CASSLMSPADTQYF. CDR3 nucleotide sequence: TGTGCCAGCAGCTTAATGTCCCCGGCAGATACGCAGTATTTT.

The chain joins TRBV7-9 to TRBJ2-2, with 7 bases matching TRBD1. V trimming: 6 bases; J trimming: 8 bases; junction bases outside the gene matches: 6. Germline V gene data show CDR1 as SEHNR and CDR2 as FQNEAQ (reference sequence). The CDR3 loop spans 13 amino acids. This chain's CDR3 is CASSRGQFGELFF. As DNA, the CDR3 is TGTGCCAGCAGTCGGGGACAGTTTGGGGAGCTGTTTTTT. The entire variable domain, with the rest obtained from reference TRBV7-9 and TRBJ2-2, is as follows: DTGVSQNPRHKITKRGQNVTFRCDPISEHNRLYWYRQTLGQGPEFLTYFQNEAQLEKSRLLSDRFSAERPKGSFSTLEIQRTEQGDSAMYLCASSRGQFGELFFGEGSRLTVL.

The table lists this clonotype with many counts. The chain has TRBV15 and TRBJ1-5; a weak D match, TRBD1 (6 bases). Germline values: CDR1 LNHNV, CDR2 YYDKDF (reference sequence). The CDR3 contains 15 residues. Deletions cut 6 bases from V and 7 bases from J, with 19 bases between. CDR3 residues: CATSYAGATNQPQHF. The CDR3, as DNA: TGTGCCACCAGTTATGCAGGGGCGACAAACCAGCCCCAGCATTTT.

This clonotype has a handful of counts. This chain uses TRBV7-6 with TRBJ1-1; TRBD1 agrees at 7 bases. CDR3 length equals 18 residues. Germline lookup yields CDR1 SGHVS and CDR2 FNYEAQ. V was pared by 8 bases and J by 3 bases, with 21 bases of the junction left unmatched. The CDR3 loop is CASGLTGRGAIGDTEAFF. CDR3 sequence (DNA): TGTGCCAGCGGTTTGACAGGGCGCGGAGCCATCGGGGACACTGAAGCTTTCTTT. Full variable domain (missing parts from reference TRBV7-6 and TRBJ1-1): GAGVSQSPRYKVTKRGQDVALRCDPISGHVSLYWYRQALGQGPEFLTYFNYEAQQDKSGLPNDRFSAERPEGSISTLTIQRTEQRDSAMYRCASGLTGRGAIGDTEAFFGQGTRLTVV.

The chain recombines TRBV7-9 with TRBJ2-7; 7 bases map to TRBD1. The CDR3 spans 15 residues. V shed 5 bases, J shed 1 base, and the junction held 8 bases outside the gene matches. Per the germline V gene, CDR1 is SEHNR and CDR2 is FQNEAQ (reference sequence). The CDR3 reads CASSNGQAASYEQYF. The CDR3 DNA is TGTGCCAGCAGCAATGGACAGGCCGCTTCCTACGAGCAGTACTTC.

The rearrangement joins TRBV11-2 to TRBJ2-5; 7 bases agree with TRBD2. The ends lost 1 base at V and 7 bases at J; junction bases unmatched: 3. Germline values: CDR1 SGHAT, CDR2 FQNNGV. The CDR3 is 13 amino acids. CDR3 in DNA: TGTGCCAGCAGCTTAGCGGGGGGTCGGACCCAGTACTTC. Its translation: CASSLAGGRTQYF.

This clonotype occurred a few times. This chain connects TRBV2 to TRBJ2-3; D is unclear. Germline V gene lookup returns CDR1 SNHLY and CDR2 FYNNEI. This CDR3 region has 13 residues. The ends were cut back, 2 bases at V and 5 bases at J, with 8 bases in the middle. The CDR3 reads CASSENPEDTQYF. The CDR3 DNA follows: TGTGCCAGCAGTGAAAACCCTGAAGATACGCAGTATTTT. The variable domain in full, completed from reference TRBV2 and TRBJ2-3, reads EPEVTQTPSHQVTQMGQEVILRCVPISNHLYFYWYRQILGQKVEFLVSFYNNEISEKSEIFDDQFSVERPDGSNFTLKIRSTKLEDSAMYFCASSENPEDTQYFGPGTRLTVL.

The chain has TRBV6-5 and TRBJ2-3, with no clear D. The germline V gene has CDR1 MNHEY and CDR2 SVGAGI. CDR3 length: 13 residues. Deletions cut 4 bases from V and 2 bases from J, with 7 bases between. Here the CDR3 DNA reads TGTGCCAGCAGTTTCCGAAACACAGATACGCAGTATTTT. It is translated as CASSFRNTDTQYF.

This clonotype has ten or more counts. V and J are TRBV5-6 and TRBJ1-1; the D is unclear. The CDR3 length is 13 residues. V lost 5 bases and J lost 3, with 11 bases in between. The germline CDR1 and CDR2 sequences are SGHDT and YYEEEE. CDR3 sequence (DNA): TGTGCCAGCAGTCTCGACCCCGACACTGAAGCTTTCTTT. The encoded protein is CASSLDPDTEAFF.

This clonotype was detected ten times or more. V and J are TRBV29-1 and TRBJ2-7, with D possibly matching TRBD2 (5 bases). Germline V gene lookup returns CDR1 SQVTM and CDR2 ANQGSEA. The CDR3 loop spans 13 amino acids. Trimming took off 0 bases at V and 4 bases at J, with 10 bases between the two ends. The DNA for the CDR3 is TGCAGCGTTGAAGATGGGGAGATGTACGAGCAGTACTTC. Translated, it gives CSVEDGEMYEQYF.

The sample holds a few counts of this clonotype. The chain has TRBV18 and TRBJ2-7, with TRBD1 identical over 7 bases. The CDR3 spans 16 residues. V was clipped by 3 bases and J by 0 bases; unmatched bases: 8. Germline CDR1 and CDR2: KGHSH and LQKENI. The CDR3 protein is CASSPADRASSYEQYF. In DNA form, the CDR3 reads TGTGCCAGCTCACCTGCCGACAGGGCGAGCTCCTACGAGCAGTACTTC.

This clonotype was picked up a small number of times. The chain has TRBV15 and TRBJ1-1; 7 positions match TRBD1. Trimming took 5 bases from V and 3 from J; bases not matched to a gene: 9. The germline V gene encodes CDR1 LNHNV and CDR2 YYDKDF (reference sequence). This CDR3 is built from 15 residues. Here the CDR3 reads CATSSQQGLDTEAFF. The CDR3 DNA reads TGTGCCACCAGCTCCCAACAGGGGTTGGACACTGAAGCTTTCTTT.

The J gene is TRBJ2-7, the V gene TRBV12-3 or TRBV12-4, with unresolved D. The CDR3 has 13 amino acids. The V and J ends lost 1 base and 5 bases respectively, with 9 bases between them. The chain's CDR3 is CASSLVRVHEQYF. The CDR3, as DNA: TGTGCCAGCAGTTTAGTGCGAGTACACGAGCAGTACTTC.